This T cell receptor (beta chain) derives from a study of shared clonotypes between healthy human individuals. As regards this clone: The sample holds other DNA sequences that translate to the same CDR3.

Using immunoSEQ multiplex PCR, the repertoire was profiled, and TCRdb retains in-frame clones only, with some absent. The table lists about 2 million clones, just under 95% of them singletons. Cells designated naive CD8 were CD45RO-negative and were positively selected for CCR7, with terminally differentiated effector memory CD45RA+ cells excluded. There were only Caucasian adults among the donors, and all lived in Nashville, Tennessee. The CDR3 length is 13 residues. Per germline, CDR1 MNHEY and CDR2 SVGAGI. Trimming stripped 2 bases from V and 4 bases from J, with 9 bases between. Sequencing was done on a sample of naive CD8+ T cells sorted from blood. The sequence was collected from a man aged 18 to 35 in good health. The chain has TRBV6-5 and TRBJ2-7; D gene uncertain. The CDR3 loop is CASSYGLSYEQYF. In DNA form, the CDR3 reads TGTGCCAGCAGTTACGGGCTATCATACGAGCAGTACTTC.